The 25 T cell receptor beta chains below were found in one sample sequenced in a study of T cells in localized non-small cell lung cancer. Here immunoSEQ multiplex PCR was the method, and the copy in TCRdb shows in-frame clones only, minus some. The repertoire consists of about 16,000 clones, with more than 75% occurring once and the leading ten covering 23%. Sequenced here: peripheral blood, sampled before any cancer treatment. All receptors derive from a male donor at least 60 years old with stage I lung adenocarcinoma.

There are a few counts of this clone. The chain has TRBV29-1 and TRBJ2-3; the match to TRBD2 covers 8 bases. CDR1 SQVTM and CDR2 ANQGSEA come from the germline V gene. J lost 2 bases, V lost 0 bases, and 7 bases had no gene match. This CDR3 has 16 residues. The CDR3 coding sequence is TGCAGCGTTGAAGATCGGATAGCGGGATCCACAGATACGCAGTATTTT. Amino acids: CSVEDRIAGSTDTQYF.

J is TRBJ1-2 and V is TRBV13; weak D call: TRBD1 (5 bases). The germline V gene has CDR1 PRHDT and CDR2 FYEKMQ (reference sequence). The CDR3 runs 14 residues. Trimming stripped 6 bases from V and 6 bases from J, with 17 bases between. The DNA for the CDR3 is TGTGCCAGCAGTCGAGGACACGTGTCAGATGGCTACACCTTC. Translation: CASSRGHVSDGYTF.

In its sample, this clone was seen a few times. The chain uses TRBV4-1 and TRBJ2-3; possibly TRBD2 for D (5 bases). Germline-derived CDR1 and CDR2 are MGHRA and YSYEKL. The length of the CDR3 is 16 residues. V dropped 3 bases and J dropped 2 bases, with 15 bases sitting between them. The CDR3 sequence: CASSQGVASLTDTQYF. The CDR3 DNA sequence: TGCGCCAGCAGCCAGGGTGTAGCGAGCCTCACAGATACGCAGTATTTT.

This clone was recorded only once. The V gene is TRBV10-3, the J gene TRBJ2-3, with TRBD2 matching 11 bases. The germline gives CDR1 ENHRY, CDR2 SYGVKD. V dropped 6 bases and J dropped 1; count of bases not matched to a gene: 3. The CDR3 spans 15 residues. In DNA form, the CDR3 reads TGTGCCATCAGGCCGGGACTAGCGGGCACAGATACGCAGTATTTT. This sequence encodes CAIRPGLAGTDTQYF.

The chain employs TRBV19 and TRBJ1-6, with TRBD1 matching 10 bases. CDR1 LNHDA and CDR2 SQIVND come from the germline V gene (reference sequence). V shed 5 bases, J shed 9 bases, and the junction held 7 bases outside the gene matches. This CDR3 has 15 residues. This chain's CDR3 is CASSPWTGGGSPLHF. CDR3 nucleotide sequence: TGTGCCAGTAGTCCTTGGACAGGGGGGGGTTCACCCCTCCACTTT. Complete variable domain (other parts from reference TRBV19 and TRBJ1-6): DGGITQSPKYLFRKEGQNVTLSCEQNLNHDAMYWYRQDPGQGLRLIYYSQIVNDFQKGDIAEGYSVSREKKESFPLTVTSAQKNPTAFYLCASSPWTGGGSPLHFGNGTRLTVT.

Only one count was recorded for this clone. Lacking the conserved final phenylalanine or tryptophan, this CDR3 likely reflects a read error. The chain employs TRBV4-2 and TRBJ1-6; 7 bases map to TRBD1. Looked up from germline, CDR1 is LGHNA and CDR2 is YNFKEQ. There are 15 residues in the CDR3. The junction had 5 bases not matched to a gene; V was cut back by 1 base and J by 8 bases. DNA of the CDR3: TGTGCCAGCAGCCAAGTAGACAGGGTCGATTCACCCCTCCACCTT. Protein: CASSQVDRVDSPLHL.

The chain recombines TRBV6-1 with TRBJ2-2, with D tentatively TRBD1 (6 bases). Trimming took off 7 bases at V and 7 bases at J, with 19 bases between the two ends. The CDR3 runs to 15 residues. Germline lookup yields CDR1 MNHNS and CDR2 SASEGT. CDR3 nucleotides: TGTGCCAGCACCCGCTCCGGGACAACCTACGGGGAGCTGTTTTTT. It codes for CASTRSGTTYGELFF.

V is TRBV5-1 and J is TRBJ2-7; 10 nucleotides line up with TRBD2. Germline-derived CDR1 and CDR2 are SGHRS and YFSETQ. CDR3 size: 20 residues. V shed 0 bases, J shed 3 bases, and the junction held 18 bases outside the gene matches. The CDR3 bases are TGCGCCAGCAGCTTGGGGTCCTTAGCGGGAGGAACCTACGGCGACTACGAGCAGTACTTC. Translation: CASSLGSLAGGTYGDYEQYF.

The chain couples TRBV6-5 to TRBJ1-2; the D gene is possibly TRBD1 (5 bases). Germline values: CDR1 MNHEY, CDR2 SVGAGI. Trimming left V 5 bases short and J 4 bases short, with 11 bases between. This CDR3 is 13 amino acids long. CDR3 DNA: TGTGCCAGCAGTGAATGGGGGGTCTATGGCTACACCTTC. It is translated as CASSEWGVYGYTF.

J is TRBJ2-5 and V is TRBV6-6; weak D call: TRBD2 (6 bases). Germline CDR1 MNHNY, CDR2 SVGAGI (reference sequence). This CDR3 is 13 amino acids long. V was trimmed by 10 bases and J by 5 bases, leaving 17 bases between them. The CDR3 DNA is TGTGCCATCCGCACGGGAGTGTCTGAGACCCAGTACTTC. It encodes CAIRTGVSETQYF.

V is TRBV5-1 and J is TRBJ1-2; 7 bases fit TRBD1. The CDR3 has 13 residues. V shed 7 bases and J 3 bases; nucleotides not matched to a gene: 6. The V gene's germline CDR1 is SGHRS and CDR2 YFSETQ. The CDR3 loop is CASGTVGDYGYTF. Written as DNA, the CDR3 is TGCGCCAGCGGGACAGTTGGGGACTATGGCTACACCTTC.

This rearrangement joins TRBV11-2 to TRBJ2-7; D perhaps matches TRBD1 (5 bases). This CDR3 spans 14 amino acids. Germline-derived CDR1 and CDR2 are SGHAT and FQNNGV. V shed 5 bases and J shed 0 bases, with 11 bases lying between them. CDR3 nucleotide sequence: TGTGCCAGCAGCACCGGACACAGCTCCTACGAGCAGTACTTC. Translating it yields CASSTGHSSYEQYF.

The chain has TRBV19 and TRBJ1-2; 8 bases map to TRBD1. From germline, CDR1 is LNHDA and CDR2 SQIVND (reference sequence). V was clipped by 6 bases and J by 4 bases; unmatched bases: 10. The CDR3 contains 15 residues. Written as DNA, the CDR3 is TGTGCCAGTAGCCGAAAGGGGACAGGATCCTATGGCTACACCTTC. Translating gives CASSRKGTGSYGYTF.

The chain joins TRBV30 to TRBJ2-1, with unresolved D. V was pared by 2 bases and J by 4 bases, with 6 bases between. Germline V gene data show CDR1 as GTSNPN and CDR2 as SVGIG (reference sequence). CDR3 size: 12 residues. The CDR3 DNA follows: TGTGCCTGGAGTAGGGAATACAATGAGCAGTTCTTC. Translating gives CAWSREYNEQFF.

This sequence joins TRBV28 and TRBJ2-1; TRBD2 agrees at 10 bases. The V segment lost 3 bases and the J segment 2 bases; nucleotides outside the gene matches: 1. Germline V gives CDR1 MDHEN, CDR2 SYDVKM. This CDR3 region has 15 residues. The chain's CDR3 is CASSFLAGAYNEQFF. As DNA, the CDR3 is TGTGCCAGCAGTTTCCTAGCGGGAGCCTACAATGAGCAGTTCTTC.

The chain links TRBV27 to TRBJ2-6; maybe TRBD2 (6 bases). Germline CDR1 reads MNHEY; CDR2 reads SMNVEV (reference sequence). Trimming pared 5 bases from V and 0 bases from J, leaving 17 bases between. The CDR3 is 18 residues long. The DNA of the CDR3 is TGTGCCAGCAGTCTCCTCGGGGAGGCGTTCTCTGGGGCCAACGTCCTGACTTTC. Translation gives CASSLLGEAFSGANVLTF.

The CDR3 loop is CAWRLQGRENSPLHF. CDR3 nucleotide sequence: TGTGCCTGGAGGTTACAGGGGAGGGAGAATTCACCCCTCCACTTT. The genes are TRBV30 and TRBJ1-6; 7 nucleotides agree with TRBD1. The CDR3 runs 15 residues. Germline assignment: CDR1 GTSNPN and CDR2 SVGIG (reference sequence). Losses at the gene ends were 3 bases for V and 7 bases for J; bases not matched to a gene: 9. Full variable domain (remainder filled in from reference TRBV30 and TRBJ1-6): SQTIHQWPATLVQPVGSPLSLECTVEGTSNPNLYWYRQAAGRGLQLLFYSVGIGQISSEVPQNLSASRPQDRQFILSSKKLLLSDSGFYLCAWRLQGRENSPLHFGNGTRLTVT.

The chain carries TRBV27 and TRBJ2-3, with D perhaps matching TRBD2 (6 bases). V was cut by 5 bases and J by 3 bases, with 18 bases left in between. Germline lookup yields CDR1 MNHEY and CDR2 SMNVEV (reference sequence). The CDR3 is made up of 16 amino acids. The CDR3 coding sequence is TGTGCCAGCAGTCATTTTCCCGTGCGGGGTACAGATACGCAGTATTTT. Translation: CASSHFPVRGTDTQYF.

This clone was recorded a few times. The chain uses TRBV21-1 and TRBJ1-6; the D call TRBD1 from the table was never checked on the DNA. TRBV21-1 is a pseudogene locus. This CDR3 comprises 21 residues. The CDR3 DNA follows: TGTGCCAGCAGCAAAGGGAATTCCCGGGACAGGGAAGGGTCCTATAATTCACCCCTCCACTTT. Translating it yields CASSKGNSRDREGSYNSPLHF.

Remarks on this clone: The same CDR3 is also encoded by other DNA sequences in this sample. The CDR3 protein is CASSQIQETQYF. The CDR3 nucleotides are TGCGCCAGCAGCCAAATTCAAGAGACCCAGTACTTC. The chain couples TRBV5-1 to TRBJ2-5; D is unclear. The V end was cut by 4 bases, the J end by 2 bases, with 6 bases between. Per germline, CDR1 SGHRS and CDR2 YFSETQ. CDR3 length: 12 residues.

The chain is built from TRBV19 and TRBJ2-2; possible D gene TRBD1, 6 bases. Trimming cost V 4 bases and J 5 bases, with 14 bases left between them. Germline values: CDR1 LNHDA, CDR2 SQIVND (reference sequence). The CDR3 totals 15 residues. DNA for the CDR3: TGTGCCAGTAGTACCCCCTCGGACAGAACCGGGGAGCTGTTTTTT. Its protein is CASSTPSDRTGELFF.

The chain is built from TRBV5-4 and TRBJ2-5; 8 nucleotides align to TRBD2. The germline V gene encodes CDR1 SGHNT and CDR2 YYREEE (reference sequence). The trim removed 1 base at V and 0 bases at J, leaving 5 bases unmatched. This CDR3 spans 16 amino acids. CDR3 coding DNA: TGTGCCAGCAGCTTGTTCGGGGGGGCCGACCAAGAGACCCAGTACTTC. This codes for CASSLFGGADQETQYF. The full variable domain, with the rest looked up from reference TRBV5-4 and TRBJ2-5, is ETGVTQSPTHLIKTRGQQVTLRCSSQSGHNTVSWYQQALGQGPQFIFQYYREEENGRGNFPPRFSGLQFPNYSSELNVNALELDDSALYLCASSLFGGADQETQYFGPGTRLLVL.

V gene TRBV27 combines with J gene TRBJ2-7, with 9 bases lining up with TRBD2. The V gene end was trimmed by 6 bases and the J gene end by 0 bases; junction bases not matched to a gene: 6. This CDR3 region has 15 residues. Looked up from germline, CDR1 is MNHEY and CDR2 is SMNVEV (reference sequence). DNA for the CDR3: TGTGCCAGCAGACGAACTAGCGGGCCCTCCTACGAGCAGTACTTC. Protein: CASRRTSGPSYEQYF.

The J gene is TRBJ2-2, the V gene TRBV5-1; 8 bases fit TRBD1. The length of the CDR3 is 16 residues. CDR1 is SGHRS and CDR2 is YFSETQ in the germline V gene. Trimming removed 0 bases from V and 6 bases from J; junction bases left unmatched: 7. The CDR3 here is CASSLGGQGVAGELFF. CDR3 in DNA: TGCGCCAGCAGCTTGGGCGGACAGGGAGTGGCCGGGGAGCTGTTTTTT.

The chain carries TRBV9 and TRBJ2-7; D gene unclear. Looked up from germline, CDR1 is SGDLS and CDR2 is YYNGEE. The CDR3 spans 14 residues. V gave up 0 bases and J gave up 0 bases, with 7 bases separating them. CDR3 DNA sequence: TGTGCCAGCAGCGTAGAGGATAACTCCTACGAGCAGTACTTC. Protein sequence: CASSVEDNSYEQYF.